This T cell receptor beta chain was retrieved from a study of blood T cell repertoires in COVID-19. Across the whole study: Acute-phase and convalescent COVID-19 samples originated in the United States, Italy and Spain.

This CDR3 region has 13 residues. Germline lookup yields CDR1 MNHEY and CDR2 SMNVEV (reference sequence). After removal of 6 bases from V and 4 bases from J, the junction contained 3 bases not matched to a gene. Recruits, aged roughly 18 to 89 years, lived in some 25 US areas. Membership in each cohort depended on participant-reported clinical history. Cohort 3 donors counted as recovered after two negative PCRs, clearance, or resolved symptoms. Clones were sequenced by immunoSEQ multiplex PCR, and TCRdb holds only the in-frame ones, with some missing. The data contain about 310,000 clones, roughly 89% of them singletons.

The sample was PBMCs or T cells enriched from blood (not recorded which). The V gene is TRBV27, the J gene TRBJ1-2; 9 bases line up with TRBD1. This TCR was sampled from a woman in her thirties who had recovered from COVID-19. Here the CDR3 reads CASRGDRVYGYTF. The DNA of the CDR3 is TGTGCCAGCAGGGGGGACAGGGTCTATGGCTACACCTTC.